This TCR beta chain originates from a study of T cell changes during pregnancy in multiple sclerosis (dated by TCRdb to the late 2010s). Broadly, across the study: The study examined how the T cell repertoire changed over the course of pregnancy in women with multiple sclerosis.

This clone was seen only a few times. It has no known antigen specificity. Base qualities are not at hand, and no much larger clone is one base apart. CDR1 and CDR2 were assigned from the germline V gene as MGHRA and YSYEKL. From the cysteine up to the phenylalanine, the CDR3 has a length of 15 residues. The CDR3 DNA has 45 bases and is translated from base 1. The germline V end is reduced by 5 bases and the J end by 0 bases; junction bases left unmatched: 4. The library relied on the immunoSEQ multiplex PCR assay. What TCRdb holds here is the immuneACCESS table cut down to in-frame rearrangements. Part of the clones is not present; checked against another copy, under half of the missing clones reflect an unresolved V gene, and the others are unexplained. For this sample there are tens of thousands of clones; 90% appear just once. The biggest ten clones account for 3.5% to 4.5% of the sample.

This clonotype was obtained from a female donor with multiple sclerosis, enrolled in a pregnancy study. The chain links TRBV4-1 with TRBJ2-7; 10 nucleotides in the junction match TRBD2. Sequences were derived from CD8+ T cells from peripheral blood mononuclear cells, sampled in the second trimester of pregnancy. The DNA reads TGCGCCAGCAGCAGTCGGACTAGCGGCTCCTACGAGCAGTACTTC. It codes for CASSSRTSGSYEQYF.